These T cell receptor beta chains were read from a single sample in a study of OX40 agonist ivuxolimab in advanced cancers. The method was immunoSEQ multiplex PCR; TCRdb's version includes in-frame clones alone and lacks a portion of them. This repertoire shows around 80,000 clones, about 90% found once; its top ten account for about 0.76%. Source: CD4+ or CD8+ T cells sorted from blood, taken in a trial of the OX40 agonist ivuxolimab. Receptors were obtained from an adult with an advanced solid tumor such as melanoma, head and neck, liver or kidney cancer. Both conserved end residues are part of each CDR3. Each record gives: D gene, CDR3 length, clone size, V gene, J gene, CDR3 protein, CDR3 DNA. The D gene is left open where the match is weak. Clone size appears in some rows only: once, few, many, or a class for an expanded clone.

D gene: NA; CDR3 length: 17; clone size: once; V gene: TRBV23-1; J gene: TRBJ1-5; CDR3 protein: CASSQHAQRGGNQPQHF; CDR3 DNA: TGCGCCAGCAGTCAACATGCTCAACGAGGGGGCAATCAGCCCCAGCATTTT
D gene: TRBD2; CDR3 length: 15; clone size: NA; V gene: TRBV7-2; J gene: TRBJ2-3; CDR3 protein: CASSRGLAVTDTQYF; CDR3 DNA: TGTGCCAGCAGCCGGGGACTAGCGGTCACAGATACGCAGTATTTT
D gene: TRBD1; CDR3 length: 15; clone size: NA; V gene: TRBV19; J gene: TRBJ1-2; CDR3 protein: CASSLGQGRLEGYTF; CDR3 DNA: TGTGCCAGTAGCCTAGGACAGGGCCGCCTTGAGGGCTACACCTTC
D gene: NA; CDR3 length: 13; clone size: NA; V gene: TRBV7-6; J gene: TRBJ2-1; CDR3 protein: CASSLVTNNEQFF; CDR3 DNA: TGTGCCAGCAGCTTGGTAACAAACAATGAGCAGTTCTTC
D gene: TRBD2; CDR3 length: 14; clone size: NA; V gene: TRBV5-6; J gene: TRBJ2-1; CDR3 protein: CASSDSGSFNEQFF; CDR3 DNA: TGTGCCAGCAGCGACAGCGGGAGTTTTAATGAGCAGTTCTTC
D gene: NA; CDR3 length: 12; clone size: NA; V gene: TRBV6-5; J gene: TRBJ2-3; CDR3 protein: CASSYRGDTQYF; CDR3 DNA: TGTGCCAGCAGTTACCGTGGAGATACGCAGTATTTT
D gene: NA; CDR3 length: 13; clone size: NA; V gene: TRBV5-6; J gene: TRBJ2-3; CDR3 protein: CASSLGGVNTQYF; CDR3 DNA: TGTGCCAGCAGCTTGGGGGGAGTGAATACGCAGTATTTT
D gene: NA; CDR3 length: 15; clone size: NA; V gene: TRBV28; J gene: TRBJ2-3; CDR3 protein: CASSLGRAGSDTQYF; CDR3 DNA: TGTGCCAGCAGCCTAGGGCGGGCGGGATCTGATACGCAGTATTTT
D gene: NA; CDR3 length: 13; clone size: NA; V gene: TRBV7-9; J gene: TRBJ1-1; CDR3 protein: CASSLGTHTEAFF; CDR3 DNA: TGTGCCAGCAGCTTGGGCACACACACTGAAGCTTTCTTT
D gene: NA; CDR3 length: 16; clone size: NA; V gene: TRBV19; J gene: TRBJ2-6; CDR3 protein: CASNRGAPSGANVLTF; CDR3 DNA: TGTGCCAGTAACCGGGGGGCCCCCTCTGGGGCCAACGTCCTGACTTTC
D gene: NA; CDR3 length: 14; clone size: few; V gene: TRBV9; J gene: TRBJ2-7; CDR3 protein: CASSVEVRGGEQYF; CDR3 DNA: TGTGCCAGCAGCGTAGAGGTCAGGGGAGGCGAGCAGTACTTC
D gene: TRBD1; CDR3 length: 16; clone size: NA; V gene: TRBV7-2; J gene: TRBJ2-7; CDR3 protein: CASSLGLTGYSYEQYF; CDR3 DNA: TGTGCCAGCAGCTTAGGGCTGACAGGGTACTCCTACGAGCAGTACTTC
D gene: TRBD1; CDR3 length: 15; clone size: once; V gene: TRBV5-1; J gene: TRBJ2-1; CDR3 protein: CASSLGTGGGNEQFF; CDR3 DNA: TGCGCCAGCAGCTTAGGGACAGGGGGAGGGAATGAGCAGTTCTTC
D gene: NA; CDR3 length: 12; clone size: NA; V gene: TRBV2; J gene: TRBJ1-5; CDR3 protein: CASPGGPAPQHF; CDR3 DNA: TGTGCCAGCCCCGGGGGCCCGGCGCCCCAGCATTTT
D gene: NA; CDR3 length: 15; clone size: NA; V gene: TRBV18; J gene: TRBJ1-2; CDR3 protein: CASSPENDRNYGYTF; CDR3 DNA: TGTGCCAGCTCACCCGAGAACGACAGGAACTATGGCTACACCTTC
D gene: NA; CDR3 length: 11; clone size: NA; V gene: TRBV2; J gene: TRBJ2-7; CDR3 protein: CASTVLYEQYF; CDR3 DNA: TGTGCCAGCACAGTACTGTACGAGCAGTACTTC
D gene: NA; CDR3 length: 13; clone size: NA; V gene: TRBV29-1; J gene: TRBJ2-3; CDR3 protein: CSVGTGSTDTQYF; CDR3 DNA: TGCAGCGTGGGAACAGGGAGCACAGATACGCAGTATTTT
D gene: NA; CDR3 length: 15; clone size: NA; V gene: TRBV6-5; J gene: TRBJ2-7; CDR3 protein: CASSYSRQPHYEQYF; CDR3 DNA: TGTGCCAGCAGTTACTCGAGACAGCCGCACTACGAGCAGTACTTC
D gene: TRBD2; CDR3 length: 18; clone size: NA; V gene: TRBV7-8; J gene: TRBJ2-3; CDR3 protein: CASSPRLAGGSLTDTQYF; CDR3 DNA: TGTGCCAGCAGCCCTCGGCTAGCGGGAGGCTCATTGACAGATACGCAGTATTTT
D gene: NA; CDR3 length: 14; clone size: NA; V gene: TRBV5-5; J gene: TRBJ1-4; CDR3 protein: CASSPQVMREKLFF; CDR3 DNA: TGTGCCAGCAGCCCCCAAGTAATGAGGGAAAAACTGTTTTTT
D gene: NA; CDR3 length: 13; clone size: NA; V gene: TRBV6-5; J gene: TRBJ1-5; CDR3 protein: CASKLGVNQPQHF; CDR3 DNA: TGTGCCAGCAAACTAGGGGTTAATCAGCCCCAGCATTTT
D gene: NA; CDR3 length: 15; clone size: NA; V gene: TRBV4-1; J gene: TRBJ2-7; CDR3 protein: CASSQAGSYSYEQYF; CDR3 DNA: TGCGCCAGCAGCCAAGCCGGCAGCTACTCCTACGAGCAGTACTTC
D gene: NA; CDR3 length: 14; clone size: once; V gene: TRBV15; J gene: TRBJ2-7; CDR3 protein: CATSREQGSYEQYF; CDR3 DNA: TGTGCCACCAGCAGAGAACAGGGTTCCTACGAGCAGTACTTC